This TCR beta chain comes out of a study of cytotoxic CD8 clonotypes in ibrutinib-treated CLL. Germline assignment: CDR1 SGHAT and CDR2 FQNNGV. V dropped 1 base and J dropped 6; count of bases not matched to a gene: 2. The CDR3 covers 14 residues. This clone was found a few times. Here immunoSEQ multiplex PCR was the method, and the copy in TCRdb shows in-frame clones only, minus some. The sample contains fewer than 300,000 clones, 76% of which appear only once. The origin of this receptor is a human donor with chronic lymphocytic leukemia. The chain carries TRBV11-2 and TRBJ1-5, with TRBD1 matching 8 bases. Material: PBMCs, obtained at disease progression, from a patient treated with ibrutinib. The CDR3 DNA reads as TGTGCCAGCAGCTTAGCCAGGGGGCTTCAGCCCCAGCATTTT. Its protein is CASSLARGLQPQHF.